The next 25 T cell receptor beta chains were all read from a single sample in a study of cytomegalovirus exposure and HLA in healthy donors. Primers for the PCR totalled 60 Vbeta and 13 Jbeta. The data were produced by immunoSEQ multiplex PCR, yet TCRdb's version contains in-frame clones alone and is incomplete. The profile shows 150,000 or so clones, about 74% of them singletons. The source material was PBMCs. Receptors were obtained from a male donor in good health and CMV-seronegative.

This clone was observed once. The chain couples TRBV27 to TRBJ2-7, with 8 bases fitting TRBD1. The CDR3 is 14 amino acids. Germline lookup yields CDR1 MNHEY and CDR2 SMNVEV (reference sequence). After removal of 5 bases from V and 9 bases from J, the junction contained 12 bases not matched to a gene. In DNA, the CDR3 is TGTGCCAGCAGTCCAGGGACAGGCCCGCTGGGGCAGTACTTC. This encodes CASSPGTGPLGQYF.

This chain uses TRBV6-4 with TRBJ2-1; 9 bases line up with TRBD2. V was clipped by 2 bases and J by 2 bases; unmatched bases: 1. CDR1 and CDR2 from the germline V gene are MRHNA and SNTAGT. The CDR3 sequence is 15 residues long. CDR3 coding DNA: TGTGCCAGCAGTGACGGCGGGGGGGCCTACAATGAGCAGTTCTTC. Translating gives CASSDGGGAYNEQFF.

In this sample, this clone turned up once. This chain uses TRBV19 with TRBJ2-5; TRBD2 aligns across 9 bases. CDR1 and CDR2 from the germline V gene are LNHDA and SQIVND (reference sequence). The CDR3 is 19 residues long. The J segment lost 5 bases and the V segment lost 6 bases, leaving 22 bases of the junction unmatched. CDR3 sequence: CASRGADHRTSAVGETQYF. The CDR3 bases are TGTGCCAGTAGGGGAGCCGACCATAGGACTAGCGCTGTTGGGGAGACCCAGTACTTC.

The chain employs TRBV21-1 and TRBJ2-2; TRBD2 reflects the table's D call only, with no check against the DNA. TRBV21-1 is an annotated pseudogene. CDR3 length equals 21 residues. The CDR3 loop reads CASSKAGGRGTPLSRNGELFF. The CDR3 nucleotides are TGTGCCAGCAGCAAAGCGGGCGGGAGAGGGACCCCCCTCAGCCGGAACGGGGAGCTGTTTTTT.

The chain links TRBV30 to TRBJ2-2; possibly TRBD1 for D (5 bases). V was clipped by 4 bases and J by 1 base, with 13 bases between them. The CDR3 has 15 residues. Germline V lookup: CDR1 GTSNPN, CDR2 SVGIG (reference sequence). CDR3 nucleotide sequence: TGTGCCTGGACACTGCCAGACAGGAACACCGGGGAGCTGTTTTTT. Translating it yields CAWTLPDRNTGELFF. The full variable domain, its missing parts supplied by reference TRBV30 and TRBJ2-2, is SQTIHQWPATLVQPVGSPLSLECTVEGTSNPNLYWYRQAAGRGLQLLFYSVGIGQISSEVPQNLSASRPQDRQFILSSKKLLLSDSGFYLCAWTLPDRNTGELFFGEGSRLTVL.

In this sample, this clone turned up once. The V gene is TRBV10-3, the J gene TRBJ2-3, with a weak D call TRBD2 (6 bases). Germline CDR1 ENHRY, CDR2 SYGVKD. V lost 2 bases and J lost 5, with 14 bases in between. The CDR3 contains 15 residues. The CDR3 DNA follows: TGTGCCATCAGTGAGACGGGAGAAGGCGGAGATACGCAGTATTTT. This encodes CAISETGEGGDTQYF.

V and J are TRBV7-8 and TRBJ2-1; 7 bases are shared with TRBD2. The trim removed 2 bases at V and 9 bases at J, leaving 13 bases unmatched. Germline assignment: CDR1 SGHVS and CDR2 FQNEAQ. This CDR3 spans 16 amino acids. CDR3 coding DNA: TGTGCCAGCAGCTTACAAGCGGGCCGCACGGGGGGTGAGCAGTTCTTC. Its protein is CASSLQAGRTGGEQFF.

CDR3 sequence: CASSYSDKHYEQYF. The CDR3 coding sequence is TGTGCCAGCAGTTACTCGGACAAACACTACGAGCAGTACTTC. The genes are TRBV6-5 and TRBJ2-7, with a weak D call TRBD1 (5 bases). V gave up 0 bases and J gave up 3 bases, with 9 bases separating them. This CDR3 comprises 14 residues. Germline V gives CDR1 MNHEY, CDR2 SVGAGI.

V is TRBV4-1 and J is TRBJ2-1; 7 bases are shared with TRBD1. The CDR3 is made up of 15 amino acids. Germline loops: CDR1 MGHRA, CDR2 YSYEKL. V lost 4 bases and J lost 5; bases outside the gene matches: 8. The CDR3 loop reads CASSRNRDSHNEQFF. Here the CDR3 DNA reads TGCGCCAGCAGCCGTAACCGGGACAGTCACAATGAGCAGTTCTTC.

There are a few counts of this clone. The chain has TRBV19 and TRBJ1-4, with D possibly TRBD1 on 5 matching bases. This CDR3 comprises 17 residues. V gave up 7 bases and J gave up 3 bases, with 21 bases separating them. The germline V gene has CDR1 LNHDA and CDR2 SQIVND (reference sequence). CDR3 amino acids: CASTTYGGAESNEKLFF. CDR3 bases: TGTGCCAGTACCACTTATGGAGGGGCCGAGTCTAATGAAAAACTGTTTTTT. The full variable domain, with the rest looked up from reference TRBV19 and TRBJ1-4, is DGGITQSPKYLFRKEGQNVTLSCEQNLNHDAMYWYRQDPGQGLRLIYYSQIVNDFQKGDIAEGYSVSREKKESFPLTVTSAQKNPTAFYLCASTTYGGAESNEKLFFGSGTQLSVL.

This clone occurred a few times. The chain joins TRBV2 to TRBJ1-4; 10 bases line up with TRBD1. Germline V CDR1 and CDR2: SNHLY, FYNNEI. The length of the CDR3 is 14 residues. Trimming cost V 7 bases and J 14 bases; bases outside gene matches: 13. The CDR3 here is CASISRDRGRSLFF. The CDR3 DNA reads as TGTGCCAGCATTTCACGGGACAGGGGAAGAAGCCTGTTTTTT.

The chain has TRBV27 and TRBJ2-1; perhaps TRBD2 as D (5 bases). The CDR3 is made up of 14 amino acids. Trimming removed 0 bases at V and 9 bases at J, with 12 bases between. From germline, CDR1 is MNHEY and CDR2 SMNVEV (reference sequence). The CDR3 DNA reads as TGTGCCAGCAGTTTATCGCCTTCAGGAGGTGAGCAGTTCTTC. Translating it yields CASSLSPSGGEQFF.

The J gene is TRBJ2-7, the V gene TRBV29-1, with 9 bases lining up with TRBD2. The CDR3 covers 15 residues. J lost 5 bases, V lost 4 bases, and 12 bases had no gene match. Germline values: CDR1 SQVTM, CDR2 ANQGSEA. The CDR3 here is CSVGGLTSGHDEQYF. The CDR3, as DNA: TGCAGCGTTGGGGGCCTGACTAGCGGTCATGACGAGCAGTACTTC.

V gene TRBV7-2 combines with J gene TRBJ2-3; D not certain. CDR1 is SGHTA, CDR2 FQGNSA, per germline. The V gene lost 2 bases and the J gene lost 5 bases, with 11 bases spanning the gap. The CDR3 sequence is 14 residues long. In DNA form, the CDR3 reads TGTGCCAGCAGCTTAAATCTCCCGGGAGATACGCAGTATTTT. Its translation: CASSLNLPGDTQYF.

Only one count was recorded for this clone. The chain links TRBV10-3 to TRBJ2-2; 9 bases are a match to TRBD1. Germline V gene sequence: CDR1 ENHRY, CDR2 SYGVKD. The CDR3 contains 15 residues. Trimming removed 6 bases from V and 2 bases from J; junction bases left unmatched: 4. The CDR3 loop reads CAIRGTGRNTGELFF. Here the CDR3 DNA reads TGTGCCATCAGGGGGACAGGGCGTAACACCGGGGAGCTGTTTTTT.

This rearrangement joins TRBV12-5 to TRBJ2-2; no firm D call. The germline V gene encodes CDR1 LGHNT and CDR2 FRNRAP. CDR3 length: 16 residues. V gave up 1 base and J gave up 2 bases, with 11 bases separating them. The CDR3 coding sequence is TGTGCTAGTGGTTTGGCCCCAGGCTCTAACACCGGGGAGCTGTTTTTT. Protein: CASGLAPGSNTGELFF.

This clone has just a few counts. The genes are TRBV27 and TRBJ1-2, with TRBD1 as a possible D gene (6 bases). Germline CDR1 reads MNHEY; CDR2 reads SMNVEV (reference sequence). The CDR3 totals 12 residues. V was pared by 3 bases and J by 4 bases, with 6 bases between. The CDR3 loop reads CASSFRGYGYTF. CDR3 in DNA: TGTGCCAGCAGTTTCAGGGGCTATGGCTACACCTTC.

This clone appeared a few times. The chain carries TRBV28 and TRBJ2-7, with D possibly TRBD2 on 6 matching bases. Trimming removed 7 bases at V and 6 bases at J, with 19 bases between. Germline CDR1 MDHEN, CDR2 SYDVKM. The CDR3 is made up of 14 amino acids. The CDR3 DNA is TGTGCCAGCACCCTGATAGCGGAAGCTGGCGAGCAGTACTTC. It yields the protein CASTLIAEAGEQYF.

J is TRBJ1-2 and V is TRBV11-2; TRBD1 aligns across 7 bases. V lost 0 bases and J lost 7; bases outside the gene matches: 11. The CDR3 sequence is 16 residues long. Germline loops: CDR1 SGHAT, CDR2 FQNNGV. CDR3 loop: CASSLDHGTGAGGYTF. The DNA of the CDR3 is TGTGCCAGCAGCTTAGATCATGGCACAGGGGCAGGTGGCTACACCTTC.

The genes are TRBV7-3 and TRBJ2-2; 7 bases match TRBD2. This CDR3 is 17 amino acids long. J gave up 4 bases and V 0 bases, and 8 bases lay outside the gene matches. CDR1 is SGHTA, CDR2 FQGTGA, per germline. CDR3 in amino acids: CASSLTTSRATTGELFF. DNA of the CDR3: TGTGCCAGCAGCTTAACGACTAGCAGGGCGACCACCGGGGAGCTGTTTTTT. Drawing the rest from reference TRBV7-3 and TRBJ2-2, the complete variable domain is GAGVSQTPSNKVTEKGKYVELRCDPISGHTALYWYRQSLGQGPEFLIYFQGTGAADDSGLPNDRFFAVRPEGSVSTLKIQRTERGDSAVYLCASSLTTSRATTGELFFGEGSRLTVL.

The CDR3 region is CASSSTRDRVLANYGYTF. Written as DNA, the CDR3 is TGTGCCAGCAGCTCCACCCGGGACAGGGTTTTAGCTAACTATGGCTACACCTTC. The V gene is TRBV7-6, the J gene TRBJ1-2; 9 nucleotides match TRBD1. Germline V gene sequence: CDR1 SGHVS, CDR2 FNYEAQ. V was clipped by 4 bases and J by 0 bases; unmatched bases: 12. The CDR3 loop spans 18 amino acids.

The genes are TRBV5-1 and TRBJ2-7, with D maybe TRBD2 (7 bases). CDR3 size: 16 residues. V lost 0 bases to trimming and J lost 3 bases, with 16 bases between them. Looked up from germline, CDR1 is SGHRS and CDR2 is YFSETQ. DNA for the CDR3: TGCGCCAGCAGCTTGGCTGCGGGGGCCGGAAACTACGAGCAGTACTTC. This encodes CASSLAAGAGNYEQYF.

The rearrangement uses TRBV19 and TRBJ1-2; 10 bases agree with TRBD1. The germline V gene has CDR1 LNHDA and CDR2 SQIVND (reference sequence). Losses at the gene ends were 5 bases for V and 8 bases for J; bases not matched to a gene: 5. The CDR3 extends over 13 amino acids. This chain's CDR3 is CASSEDRGQGYTF. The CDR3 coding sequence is TGTGCCAGTAGTGAAGACAGGGGGCAGGGCTACACCTTC.

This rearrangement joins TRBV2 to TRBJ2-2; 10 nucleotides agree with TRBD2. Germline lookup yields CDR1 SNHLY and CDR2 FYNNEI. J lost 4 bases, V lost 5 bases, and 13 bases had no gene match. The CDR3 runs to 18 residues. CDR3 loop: CASSRTGLAFQGTGELFF. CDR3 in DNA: TGTGCCAGCAGTCGAACGGGACTAGCGTTTCAGGGCACCGGGGAGCTGTTTTTT.

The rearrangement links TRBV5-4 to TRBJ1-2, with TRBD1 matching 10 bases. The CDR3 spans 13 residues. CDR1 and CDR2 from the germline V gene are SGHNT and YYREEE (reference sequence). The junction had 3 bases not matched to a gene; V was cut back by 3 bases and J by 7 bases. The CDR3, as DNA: TGTGCCAGCAGCTCCCGGGACAGGGGTGGCTACACCTTC. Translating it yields CASSSRDRGGYTF.